This T cell receptor beta chain was identified in a study of blood T cell repertoires in COVID-19. Study-level information: Acute and convalescent COVID-19 specimens originated in the United States, Italy and Spain. T cells, B-cell-depleted T cells, or PBMCs supplied cDNA or gDNA.

In the authors' workflow: Nucleated cell counts were estimated from reference gene primer amplification. Here immunoSEQ multiplex PCR was the method, and the copy in TCRdb shows in-frame clones only, minus some. That table supplies the V and J calls and clone size; D and trimming were determined from the DNA. The sample yields about 64,000 clones, around three quarters seen once. V lost 6 bases, J lost 5 bases, and 28 bases lay in between. The CDR3 is made up of 18 amino acids. CDR1 and CDR2 (germline): SEHNR, FQNEAQ (reference sequence). This receptor was taken from a human donor in a cohort sampled during active COVID-19. This chain connects TRBV7-9 to TRBJ2-5; unclear D gene. The specimen sequenced was peripheral blood. The CDR3 coding sequence is TGTGCCAGCAGACAAACAACAGCCTCTTTTTCCATTCGGGAGACCCAGTACTTC. It is translated as CASRQTTASFSIRETQYF.